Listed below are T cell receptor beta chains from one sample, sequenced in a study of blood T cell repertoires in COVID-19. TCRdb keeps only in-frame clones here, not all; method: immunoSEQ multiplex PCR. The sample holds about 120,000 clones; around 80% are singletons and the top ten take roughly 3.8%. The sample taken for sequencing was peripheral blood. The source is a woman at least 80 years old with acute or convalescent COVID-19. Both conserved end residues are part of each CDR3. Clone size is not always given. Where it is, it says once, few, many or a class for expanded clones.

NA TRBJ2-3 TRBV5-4 CASTKSREDTQYF
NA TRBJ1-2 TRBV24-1 CATSDPAVGSYGYTF
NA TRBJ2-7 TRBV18 CASSPPGGSRRYEQYF
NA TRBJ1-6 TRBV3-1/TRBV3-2 CASSHSSSPSPLHF
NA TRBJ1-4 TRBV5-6 CASSFTGGAQKLFF
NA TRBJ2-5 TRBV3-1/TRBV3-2 CASSQEQGAQYF
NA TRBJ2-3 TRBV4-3 CASSQEGTSFRADTQYF
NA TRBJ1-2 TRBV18 CASSPAEVDGYTF
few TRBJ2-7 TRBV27 CASSREDAYEQYF
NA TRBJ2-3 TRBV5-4 CASSRGLESDTQYF
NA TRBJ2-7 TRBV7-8 CASIIGRTGTEQYF
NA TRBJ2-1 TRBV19 CASSNGPLTRPAVYNEQFF
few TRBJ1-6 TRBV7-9 CASSGDRTPYNSPLHF
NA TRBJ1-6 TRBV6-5 CASSRQGRYNSPLHF
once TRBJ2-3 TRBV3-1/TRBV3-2 CASSPRATDTQYF
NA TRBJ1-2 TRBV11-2 CASSSGSANYGYTF
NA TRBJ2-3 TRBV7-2 CASSLRLAGGADTQYF
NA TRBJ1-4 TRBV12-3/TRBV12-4 CASGDSRNEKLFF